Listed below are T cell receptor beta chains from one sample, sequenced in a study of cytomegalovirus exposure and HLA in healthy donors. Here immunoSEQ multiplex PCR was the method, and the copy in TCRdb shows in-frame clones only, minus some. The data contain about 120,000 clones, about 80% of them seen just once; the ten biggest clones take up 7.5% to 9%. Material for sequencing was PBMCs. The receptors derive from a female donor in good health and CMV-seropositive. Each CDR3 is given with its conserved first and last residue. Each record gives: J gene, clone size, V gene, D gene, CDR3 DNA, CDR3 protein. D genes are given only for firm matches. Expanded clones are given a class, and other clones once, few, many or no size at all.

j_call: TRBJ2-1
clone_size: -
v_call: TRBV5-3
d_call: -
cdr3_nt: TGTGCCAGAAGCTTGGGAACAGATAACTACAATGAGCAGTTCTTC
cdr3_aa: CARSLGTDNYNEQFF

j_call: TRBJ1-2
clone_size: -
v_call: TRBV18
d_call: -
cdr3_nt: TGTGCCAGCTCACCACGGGACAATGATGGCTACACCTTC
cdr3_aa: CASSPRDNDGYTF

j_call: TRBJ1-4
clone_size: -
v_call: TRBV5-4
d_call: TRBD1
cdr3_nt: TGTGCCAGCAGTACAGGACAGGGTGGGGAAAAACTGTTTTTT
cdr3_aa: CASSTGQGGEKLFF

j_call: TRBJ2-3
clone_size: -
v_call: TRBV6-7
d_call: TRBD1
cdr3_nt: TGTGCCAGCAGTTACCCCACCCGGGACAGGGAAGATACGCAGTATTTT
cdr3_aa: CASSYPTRDREDTQYF

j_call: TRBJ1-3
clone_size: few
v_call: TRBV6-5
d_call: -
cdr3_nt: TGTGCCAGCGTGTCTTCCGGAAACACCATATATTTT
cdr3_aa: CASVSSGNTIYF

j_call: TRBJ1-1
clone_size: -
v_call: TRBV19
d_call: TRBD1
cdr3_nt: TGTGCCAGTAGTGGTCGGACAGGGAAAGGGACTGAAGCTTTCTTT
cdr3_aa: CASSGRTGKGTEAFF

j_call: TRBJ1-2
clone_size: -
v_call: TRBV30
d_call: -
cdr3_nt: TGTGCCTGGAGTGTAACAGGGAATGGCTACACCTTC
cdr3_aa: CAWSVTGNGYTF

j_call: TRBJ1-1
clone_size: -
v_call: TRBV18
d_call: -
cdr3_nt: TGTGCCAGCTCACCATGGGGCAGTGAAGCTTTCTTT
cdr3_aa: CASSPWGSEAFF

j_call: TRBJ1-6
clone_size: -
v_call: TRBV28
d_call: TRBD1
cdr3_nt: TGTGCCAGCAGTCCCCACGGACAGGGGAATAATTCACCCCTCCACTTT
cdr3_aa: CASSPHGQGNNSPLHF

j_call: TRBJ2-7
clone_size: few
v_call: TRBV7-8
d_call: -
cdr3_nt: TGTGCCAGCAGCTGGGCGGGACGGAGTTTGGGCGAGCAGTACTTC
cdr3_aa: CASSWAGRSLGEQYF

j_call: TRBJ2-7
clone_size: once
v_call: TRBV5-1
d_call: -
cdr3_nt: TGCGCCAGCAGCTTGGATGTGTCCGCGGGCCTGTACTTC
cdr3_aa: CASSLDVSAGLYF

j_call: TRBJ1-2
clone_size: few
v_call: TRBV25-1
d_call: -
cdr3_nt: TGTGCCAGCAGTGAATACGCAGGGTACTATGGCTACACCTTC
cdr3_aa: CASSEYAGYYGYTF

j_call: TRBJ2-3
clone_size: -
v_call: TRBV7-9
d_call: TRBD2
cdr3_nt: TGTGCCAGCAGCGACAGCGGGGCCCAAGATACGCAGTATTTT
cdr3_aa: CASSDSGAQDTQYF

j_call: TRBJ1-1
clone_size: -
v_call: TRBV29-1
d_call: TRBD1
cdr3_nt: TGCAGCGTCGACAGGGTGAACACTGAAGCTTTCTTT
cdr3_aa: CSVDRVNTEAFF

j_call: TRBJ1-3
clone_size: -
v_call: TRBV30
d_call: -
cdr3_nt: TGTGCCTGGAGTGTAGGAGCGGGTGCTGGAAACACCATATATTTT
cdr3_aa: CAWSVGAGAGNTIYF